This T cell receptor (beta chain) was sequenced during a study of tumor and adjacent non-tumor tissue in lung cancer. Study information: Patients comprised 12 adenocarcinoma, a couple of squamous cell carcinoma and 1 small cell lung cancer. Patients were aged roughly 30 to 76, 9 to 10 men and 5 women, stage I to III.

Study-level findings and limits: Compared with tumor, normal lung showed significantly lower TCR diversity. Normal lung showed higher cumulative top 100 clone frequency than tumor.

CDR3 length: 15 residues. Germline CDR1 reads SGHDN; CDR2 reads FVKESK. On this clonotype: Its antigen remains unidentified.

The template was RNA from unsorted bulk tissue. The normal lung tissue was taken more than 3 cm from the tumor edge. Three rounds of nested PCR, following a modified ARM-PCR protocol, produced the TCRbeta library. TCRdb ran MiXCR on the multiplex PCR reads and lists one entry per CDR3 protein. The sample shows roughly 69,000 distinct CDR3 sequences, 76% of them seen only once. The chain has TRBV14 and TRBJ2-1; 7 bases align to TRBD2. The sequence derives from a man between 60 and 70 years old with non-small cell lung cancer. Sequenced input: distant non-tumor lung tissue. The CDR3: CVISKIGLEYNEQFF. In DNA form, the CDR3 reads TGTGTCATCAGCAAAATCGGACTAGAGTACAATGAGCAGTTCTTC. The full variable domain, rest sourced from reference TRBV14 and TRBJ2-1, is EAGVTQFPSHSVIEKGQTVTLRCDPISGHDNLYWYRRVMGKEIKFLLHFVKESKQDESGMPNNRFLAERTGGTYSTLKVQPAELEDSGVYFCVISKIGLEYNEQFFGPGTRLTVL.